This TCR beta chain derives from a study of cytomegalovirus exposure and HLA in healthy donors. General observations from the study: The presence/absence work took it that sequencing depth was about the same across donors.

The germline V gene has CDR1 MDHEN and CDR2 SYDVKM. This CDR3 is 13 amino acids long. V trimming: 8 bases; J trimming: 5 bases; junction bases outside the gene matches: 8. This clone was seen once. The antigen remains undetermined. In the PCR, 60 Vbeta and 13 Jbeta primers were used. Produced via immunoSEQ multiplex PCR; TCRdb's table is partial and in-frame only. The repertoire holds 75,000 to 100,000 clones, around 77% seen once, with approximately 3.5% in the top ten. This TCR came from a man aged 40-49 years in good health and CMV-seronegative. Sequencing was performed on PBMCs. The chain is built from TRBV28 and TRBJ2-5; 7 nucleotides match TRBD1. The CDR3: CASQDRVSETQYF. In DNA form, the CDR3 reads TGTGCCAGCCAAGACAGGGTTAGCGAGACCCAGTACTTC.